These 2 T cell receptor beta chains originate from one sample sequenced in a study of identical twins. In TCRdb, the 5' RACE reads were re-called with MiXCR into one record per CDR3 protein. This sample has hundreds of thousands of distinct CDR3 sequences; roughly 8.6% occur once, and the top ten carry around 2.1%. The same data also went into a second study, on yellow fever vaccine responses in identical twins.

The specimen sequenced was memory (CD45RO+) T cells sorted from blood. These TCRs come from a woman under 30 in good health.

This clonotype was counted at least ten times. The chain couples TRBV3-1 to TRBJ2-3, with TRBD2 matching 15 bases. This CDR3 contains 17 residues. Trimming removed 4 bases from V and 3 bases from J; junction bases left unmatched: 5. CDR1 is LGHDT, CDR2 YNNKEL, per germline (reference sequence). The CDR3 here is CASSPGTSGRWTDTQYF. CDR3 nucleotide sequence: TGTGCCAGCAGCCCTGGGACTAGCGGGAGGTGGACAGATACGCAGTATTTT.

This clonotype has at least ten counts. J is TRBJ2-7 and V is TRBV10-3; 12 bases match TRBD2. The CDR3 covers 15 residues. V lost 2 bases and J lost 7; bases outside the gene matches: 6. Per the germline V gene, CDR1 is ENHRY and CDR2 is SYGVKD. The DNA for the CDR3 is TGTGCCATCAGTGAGGGACTAGCGGGACCTTCTGAGCAGTACTTC. Amino acids: CAISEGLAGPSEQYF.